This T cell receptor (beta chain) was sequenced in a study of blood T cells in healthy people across ages. With a J-beta primer mix and a sample-barcoded 5' primer, a second PCR ran about 7 to 11 cycles. TCRdb itself ran the 5' RACE reads through MiXCR, one entry per CDR3 protein. The sample holds about 640,000 distinct CDR3 sequences, 45% to 65% seen once. V lost 4 bases to trimming and J lost 1 base; unmatched junction nucleotides: 13. This CDR3 is 17 amino acids long. From germline, CDR1 is SGHRS and CDR2 YFSETQ. Sequenced: blood. This receptor was taken from a man between 60 and 75 years old in good health. The chain recombines TRBV5-1 with TRBJ2-7; 8 bases are shared with TRBD1. CDR3 nucleotides: TGCGCCAGCAGCATGGGACAGGCTTTAAAAGCTTCCTACGAGCAGTACTTC. Its protein product is CASSMGQALKASYEQYF.